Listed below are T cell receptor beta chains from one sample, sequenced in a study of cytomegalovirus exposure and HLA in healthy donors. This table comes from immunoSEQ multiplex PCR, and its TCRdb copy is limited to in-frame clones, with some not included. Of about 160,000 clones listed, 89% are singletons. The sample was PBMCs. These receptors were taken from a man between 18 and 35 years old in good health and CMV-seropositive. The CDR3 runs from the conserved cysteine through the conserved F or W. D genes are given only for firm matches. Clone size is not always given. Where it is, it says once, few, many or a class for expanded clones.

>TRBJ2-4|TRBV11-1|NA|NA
CASSLGGIAKNIQYF
TGTGCCAGCAGCTTAGGCGGGATAGCCAAAAACATTCAGTACTTC
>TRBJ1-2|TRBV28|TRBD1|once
CASSSGQAYRGYTF
TGTGCCAGCAGCTCTGGACAGGCCTACCGTGGCTACACCTTC
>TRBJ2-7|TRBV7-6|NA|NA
CASKLRAGPNYEQYF
TGTGCCAGCAAGCTCCGAGCGGGCCCCAACTACGAGCAGTACTTC
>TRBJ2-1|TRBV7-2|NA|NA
CASSPEVVNNEQFF
TGTGCCAGCAGCCCCGAGGTGGTTAACAATGAGCAGTTCTTC
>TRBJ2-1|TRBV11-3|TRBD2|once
CASSLVVSGSDGSYNEQFF
TGTGCCAGCAGCTTAGTGGTTAGCGGGAGTGATGGCTCCTACAATGAGCAGTTCTTC
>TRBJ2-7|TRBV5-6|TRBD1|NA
CASRSGTVYEQYF
TGTGCCAGCAGATCCGGGACAGTGTACGAGCAGTACTTC
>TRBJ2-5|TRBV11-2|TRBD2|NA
CASSWTSGGQETQYF
TGTGCCAGCAGTTGGACTAGCGGGGGGCAAGAGACCCAGTACTTC
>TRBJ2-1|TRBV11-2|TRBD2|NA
CASRDGGRARVNEQFF
TGTGCCAGCAGGGACGGTGGGAGGGCCAGAGTGAATGAGCAGTTCTTC
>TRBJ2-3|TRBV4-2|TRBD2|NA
CASSQGTSLDTQYF
TGTGCCAGCAGCCAGGGGACTAGCTTAGATACGCAGTATTTT
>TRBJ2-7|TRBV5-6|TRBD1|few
CASRSGTGAYEQYF
TGTGCCAGCAGATCCGGGACAGGGGCGTACGAGCAGTACTTC
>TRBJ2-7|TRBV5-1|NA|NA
CASSLQGPSEQYF
TGCGCCAGCAGCTTGCAGGGCCCTAGCGAGCAGTACTTC
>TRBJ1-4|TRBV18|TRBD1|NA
CASSPTGTDNEKLFF
TGTGCCAGCTCACCAACCGGGACAGATAATGAAAAACTGTTTTTT
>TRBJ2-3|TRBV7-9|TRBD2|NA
CASSPGEGLIADTQYF
TGTGCCAGCAGCCCCGGGGAGGGCCTAATCGCAGATACGCAGTATTTT
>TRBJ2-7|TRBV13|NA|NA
CASSVTNGEQYF
TGTGCCAGCAGCGTTACCAACGGTGAGCAGTACTTC
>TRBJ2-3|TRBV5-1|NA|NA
CASSVAWAGTDTQYF
TGCGCCAGCAGCGTTGCGTGGGCCGGCACAGATACGCAGTATTTT
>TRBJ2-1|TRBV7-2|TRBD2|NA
CASSLSTGSGGSEQFF
TGTGCCAGCAGCTTAAGCACCGGTAGCGGGGGGAGTGAGCAGTTCTTC
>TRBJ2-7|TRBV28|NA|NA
CASSLPGTYEQYF
TGTGCCAGCAGTTTACCAGGGACCTACGAGCAGTACTTC
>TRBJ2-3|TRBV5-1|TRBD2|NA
CASSLGRLAEIYPDTQYF
TGCGCCAGCAGCTTGGGACGACTAGCGGAGATTTATCCAGATACGCAGTATTTT
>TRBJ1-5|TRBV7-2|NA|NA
CASSLADRLNQPQHF
TGTGCCAGCAGCTTAGCCGACAGGTTAAATCAGCCCCAGCATTTT
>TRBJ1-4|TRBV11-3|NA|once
CAKTTGGRSATNEKLFF
TGTGCCAAAACCACGGGGGGCAGAAGTGCAACTAATGAAAAACTGTTTTTT
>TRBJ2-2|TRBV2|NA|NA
CASRTEQTGELFF
TGTGCCAGCAGGACAGAGCAGACCGGGGAGCTGTTTTTT
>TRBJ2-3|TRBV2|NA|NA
CASSPRDSIKYF
TGTGCCAGCAGTCCGCGGGACAGTATAAAGTATTTT
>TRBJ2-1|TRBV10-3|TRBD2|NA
CAISESGTSGPSSYNEQFF
TGTGCCATCAGTGAGTCAGGGACTAGCGGACCAAGCTCCTACAATGAGCAGTTCTTC
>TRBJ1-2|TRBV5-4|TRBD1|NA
CASSRGQGNGYTF
TGTGCCAGCAGCCGGGGACAGGGTAATGGCTACACCTTC
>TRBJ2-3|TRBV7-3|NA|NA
CASSFGSAGADTQYF
TGTGCCAGCAGCTTCGGATCAGCAGGCGCAGATACGCAGTATTTT
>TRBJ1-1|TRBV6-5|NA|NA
CASNGLNTEAFF
TGTGCCAGCAATGGGCTGAACACTGAAGCTTTCTTT
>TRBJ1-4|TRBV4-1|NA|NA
CASSLPRRSLNEKLFF
TGCGCCAGCAGCCTTCCAAGGCGGAGTCTAAATGAAAAACTGTTTTTT
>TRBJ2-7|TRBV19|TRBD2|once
CASSTGLAEKKYF
TGTGCCAGTAGTACGGGACTAGCGGAAAAGAAGTACTTC
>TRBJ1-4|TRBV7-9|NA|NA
CASSPGTKVDEKLFF
TGTGCCAGCAGCCCCGGGACAAAGGTGGATGAAAAACTGTTTTTT
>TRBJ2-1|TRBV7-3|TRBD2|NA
CASSWGIGLAGGSSYNEQFF
TGTGCCAGCAGCTGGGGTATAGGACTAGCGGGAGGAAGCTCCTACAATGAGCAGTTCTTC
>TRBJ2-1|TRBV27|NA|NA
CASSWQGGSYNEQFF
TGTGCCAGCAGTTGGCAGGGGGGATCCTACAATGAGCAGTTCTTC
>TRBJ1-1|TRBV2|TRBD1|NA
CASSDPLDRSYSEAFF
TGTGCCAGCAGTGACCCCCTGGACAGGTCGTACTCTGAAGCTTTCTTT
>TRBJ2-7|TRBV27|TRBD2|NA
CASSSTSLAGENHEQYF
TGTGCCAGCAGTTCCACAAGTCTAGCGGGAGAAAACCACGAGCAGTACTTC
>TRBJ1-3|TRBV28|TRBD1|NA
CASNFGQGAGNTIYF
TGTGCCAGCAACTTCGGACAGGGTGCTGGAAACACCATATATTTT
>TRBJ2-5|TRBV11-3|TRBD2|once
CASSFSGGGTQYF
TGTGCCAGCAGCTTTTCGGGGGGAGGGACCCAGTACTTC
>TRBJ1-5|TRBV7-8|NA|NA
CASSLERTPLYQPQHF
TGTGCCAGCAGCTTAGAGAGGACACCCCTCTATCAGCCCCAGCATTTT
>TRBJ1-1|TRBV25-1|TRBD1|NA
CASSELQGATPEAFF
TGTGCCAGCAGTGAATTACAGGGGGCTACCCCTGAAGCTTTCTTT
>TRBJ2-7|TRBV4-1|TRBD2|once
CASSHLAGAYEQYF
TGCGCCAGCAGCCACCTAGCGGGTGCCTACGAGCAGTACTTC
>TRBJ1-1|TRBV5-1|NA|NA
CASSTDNALNTEAFF
TGCGCCAGCAGCACGGACAACGCCTTGAACACTGAAGCTTTCTTT
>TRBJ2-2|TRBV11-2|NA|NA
CASSLDIWGHPNTGELFF
TGTGCCAGCAGCTTAGATATCTGGGGCCATCCGAACACCGGGGAGCTGTTTTTT
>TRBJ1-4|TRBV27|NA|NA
CASSFGHYNEKLFF
TGTGCCAGCAGTTTCGGACACTATAATGAAAAACTGTTTTTT